Listed here is a single TCR beta chain. Time point specified: time of PML onset. Every listed patient previously received interferon beta; all PML patients were women. Trimming took off 1 base at V and 10 bases at J, with 17 bases between the two ends. The germline V gene encodes CDR1 SEHNR and CDR2 FQNEAQ (reference sequence). CDR3 size: 15 residues. The sample belongs to a study of multiple sclerosis patients with progressive multifocal leukoencephalopathy. Sequencing was at survey level. Method: immunoSEQ multiplex PCR; TCRdb's copy keeps in-frame clones and lacks some. The table records roughly 30,000 clones, roughly 90% of them present only once.

The source of this sequence is a woman between 40 and 55 years old with progressive multifocal leukoencephalopathy. The V gene is TRBV7-9, the J gene TRBJ1-5; D is perhaps TRBD1 (5 bases). The source was PBMCs, collected from a patient treated with natalizumab. Here the CDR3 DNA reads TGTGCCAGCAGCTTAGATCGGCGGGGCCCCTCACCCCAGCATTTT. It translates to CASSLDRRGPSPQHF.